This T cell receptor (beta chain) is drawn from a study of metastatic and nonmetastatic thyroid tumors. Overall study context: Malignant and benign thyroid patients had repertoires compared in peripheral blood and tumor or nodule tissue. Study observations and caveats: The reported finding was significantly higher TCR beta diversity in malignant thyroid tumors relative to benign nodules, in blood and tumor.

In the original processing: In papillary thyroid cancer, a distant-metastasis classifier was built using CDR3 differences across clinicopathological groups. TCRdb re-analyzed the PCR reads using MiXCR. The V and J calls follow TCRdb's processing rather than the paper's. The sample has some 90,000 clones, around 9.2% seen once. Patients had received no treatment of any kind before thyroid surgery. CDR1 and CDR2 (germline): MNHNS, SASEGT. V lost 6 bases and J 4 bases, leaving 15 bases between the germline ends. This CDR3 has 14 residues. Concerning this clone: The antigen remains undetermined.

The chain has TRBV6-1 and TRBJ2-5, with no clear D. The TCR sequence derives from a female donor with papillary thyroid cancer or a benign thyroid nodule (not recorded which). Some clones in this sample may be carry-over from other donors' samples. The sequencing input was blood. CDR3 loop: CASRTDPGRETQYF. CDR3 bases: TGTGCCAGCAGAACTGACCCCGGGCGAGAGACCCAGTACTTC.